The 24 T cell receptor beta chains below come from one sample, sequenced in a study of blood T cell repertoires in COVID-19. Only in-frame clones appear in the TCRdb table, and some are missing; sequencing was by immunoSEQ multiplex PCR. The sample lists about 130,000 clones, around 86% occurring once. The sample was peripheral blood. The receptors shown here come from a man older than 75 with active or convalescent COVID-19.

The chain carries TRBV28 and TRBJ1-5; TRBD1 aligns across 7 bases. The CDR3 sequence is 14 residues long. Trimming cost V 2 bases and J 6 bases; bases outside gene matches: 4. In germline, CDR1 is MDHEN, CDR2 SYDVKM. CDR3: CASSLGDSSQPQHF. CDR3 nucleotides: TGTGCCAGCAGTTTAGGGGACAGCTCTCAGCCCCAGCATTTT.

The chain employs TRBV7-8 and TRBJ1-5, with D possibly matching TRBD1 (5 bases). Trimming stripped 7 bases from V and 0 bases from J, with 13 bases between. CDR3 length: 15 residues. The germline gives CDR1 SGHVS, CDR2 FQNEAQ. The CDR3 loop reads CASKTGGYSNQPQHF. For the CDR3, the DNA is TGTGCCAGCAAAACCGGGGGTTATAGCAATCAGCCCCAGCATTTT. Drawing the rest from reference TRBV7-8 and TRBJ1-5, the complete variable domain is GAGVSQSPRYKVAKRGQDVALRCDPISGHVSLFWYQQALGQGPEFLTYFQNEAQLDKSGLPSDRFFAERPEGSVSTLKIQRTQQEDSAVYLCASKTGGYSNQPQHFGDGTRLSIL.

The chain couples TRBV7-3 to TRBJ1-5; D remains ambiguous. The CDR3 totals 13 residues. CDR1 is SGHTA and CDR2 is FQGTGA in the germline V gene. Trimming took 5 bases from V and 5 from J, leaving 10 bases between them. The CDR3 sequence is CASSPTADQPQHF. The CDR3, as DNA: TGTGCCAGCAGCCCCACCGCAGATCAGCCCCAGCATTTT.

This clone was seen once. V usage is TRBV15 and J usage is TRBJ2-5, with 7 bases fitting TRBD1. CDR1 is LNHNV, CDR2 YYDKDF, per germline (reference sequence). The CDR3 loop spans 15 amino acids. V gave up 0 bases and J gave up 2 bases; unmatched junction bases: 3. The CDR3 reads CATSRDWGQQETQYF. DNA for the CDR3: TGTGCCACCAGCAGAGATTGGGGACAGCAAGAGACCCAGTACTTC.

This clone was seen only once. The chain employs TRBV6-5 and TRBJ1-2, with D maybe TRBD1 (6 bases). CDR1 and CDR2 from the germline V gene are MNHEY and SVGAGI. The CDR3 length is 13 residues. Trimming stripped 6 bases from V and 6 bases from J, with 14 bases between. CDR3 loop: CASRQGWGDGYTF. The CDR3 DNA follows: TGTGCCAGCAGACAGGGTTGGGGTGATGGCTACACCTTC.

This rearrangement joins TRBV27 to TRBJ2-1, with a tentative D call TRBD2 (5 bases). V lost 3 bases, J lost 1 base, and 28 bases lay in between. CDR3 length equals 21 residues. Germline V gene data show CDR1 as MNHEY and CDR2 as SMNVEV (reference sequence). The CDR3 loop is CASSFDSERTTPLNSYNEQFF. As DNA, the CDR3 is TGTGCCAGCAGTTTTGATAGCGAGCGGACGACACCCTTAAATTCCTACAATGAGCAGTTCTTC.

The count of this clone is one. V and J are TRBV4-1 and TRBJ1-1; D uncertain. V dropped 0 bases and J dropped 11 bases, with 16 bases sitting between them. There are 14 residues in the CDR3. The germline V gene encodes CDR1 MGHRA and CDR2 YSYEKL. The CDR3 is CASSQDLSALRAFF. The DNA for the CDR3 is TGCGCCAGCAGCCAAGATCTCTCGGCCCTGAGGGCTTTCTTT.

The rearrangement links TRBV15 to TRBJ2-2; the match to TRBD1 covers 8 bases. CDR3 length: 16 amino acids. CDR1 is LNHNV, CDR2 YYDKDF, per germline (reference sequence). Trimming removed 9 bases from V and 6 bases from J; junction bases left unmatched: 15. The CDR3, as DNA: TGTGCCACGGCCCTCAATGGGGGACAGGCGGCCGGGGAGCTGTTTTTT. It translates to CATALNGGQAAGELFF.

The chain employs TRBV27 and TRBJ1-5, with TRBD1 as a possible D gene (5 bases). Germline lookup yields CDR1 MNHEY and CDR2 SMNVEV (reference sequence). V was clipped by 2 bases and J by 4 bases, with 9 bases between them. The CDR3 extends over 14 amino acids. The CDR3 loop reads CASSLIQGNQPQHF. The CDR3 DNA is TGTGCCAGCAGTTTAATTCAGGGTAATCAGCCCCAGCATTTT.

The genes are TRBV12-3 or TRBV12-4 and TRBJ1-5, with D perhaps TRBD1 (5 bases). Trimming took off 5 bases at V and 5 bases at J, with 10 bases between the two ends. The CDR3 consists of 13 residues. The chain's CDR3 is CASSMTADQPQHF. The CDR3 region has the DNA TGTGCCAGCAGTATGACAGCTGATCAGCCCCAGCATTTT.

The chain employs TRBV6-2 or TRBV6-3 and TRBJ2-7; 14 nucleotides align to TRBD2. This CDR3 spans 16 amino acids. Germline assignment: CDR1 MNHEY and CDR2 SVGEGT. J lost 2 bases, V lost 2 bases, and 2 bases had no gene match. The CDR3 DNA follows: TGTGCCAGCAGTTACAGGACTAGCGGGAGGCCCTACGAGCAGTACTTC. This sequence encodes CASSYRTSGRPYEQYF.

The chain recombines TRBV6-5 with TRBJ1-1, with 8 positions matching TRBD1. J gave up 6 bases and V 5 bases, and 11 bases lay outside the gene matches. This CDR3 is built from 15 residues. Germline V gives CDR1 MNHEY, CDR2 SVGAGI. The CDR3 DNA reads TGTGCCAGCAGTACCCGCAGGGGGCCGATTCCTGAAGCTTTCTTT. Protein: CASSTRRGPIPEAFF.

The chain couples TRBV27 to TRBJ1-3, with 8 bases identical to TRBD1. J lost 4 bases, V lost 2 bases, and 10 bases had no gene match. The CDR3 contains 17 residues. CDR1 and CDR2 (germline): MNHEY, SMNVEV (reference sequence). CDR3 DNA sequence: TGTGCCAGCAGTTTAGGGACAGGACTAATCTGGGGAAACACCATATATTTT. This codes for CASSLGTGLIWGNTIYF.

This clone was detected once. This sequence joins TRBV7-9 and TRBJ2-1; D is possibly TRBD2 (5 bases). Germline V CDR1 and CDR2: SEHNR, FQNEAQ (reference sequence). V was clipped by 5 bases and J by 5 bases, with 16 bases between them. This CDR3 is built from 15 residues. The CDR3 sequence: CASSPRGFLDNEQFF. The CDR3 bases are TGTGCCAGCAGCCCACGGGGTTTCCTGGACAATGAGCAGTTCTTC.

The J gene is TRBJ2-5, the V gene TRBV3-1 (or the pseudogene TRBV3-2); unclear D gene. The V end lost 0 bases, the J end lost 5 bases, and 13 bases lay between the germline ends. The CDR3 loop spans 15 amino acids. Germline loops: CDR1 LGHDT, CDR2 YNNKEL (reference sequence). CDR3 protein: CASSQDPGHRETQYF. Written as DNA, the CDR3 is TGTGCCAGCAGCCAAGATCCAGGCCATAGGGAGACCCAGTACTTC.

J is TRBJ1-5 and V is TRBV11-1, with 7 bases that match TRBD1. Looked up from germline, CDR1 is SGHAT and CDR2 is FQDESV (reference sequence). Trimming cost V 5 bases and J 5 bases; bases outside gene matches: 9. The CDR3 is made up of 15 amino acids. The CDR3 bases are TGTGCCAGCAGCCTTACACGACAGGGCGATCAGCCCCAGCATTTT. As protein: CASSLTRQGDQPQHF. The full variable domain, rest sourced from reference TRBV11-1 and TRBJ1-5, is EAEVAQSPRYKITEKSQAVAFWCDPISGHATLYWYRQILGQGPELLVQFQDESVVDDSQLPKDRFSAERLKGVDSTLKIQPAELGDSAMYLCASSLTRQGDQPQHFGDGTRLSIL.

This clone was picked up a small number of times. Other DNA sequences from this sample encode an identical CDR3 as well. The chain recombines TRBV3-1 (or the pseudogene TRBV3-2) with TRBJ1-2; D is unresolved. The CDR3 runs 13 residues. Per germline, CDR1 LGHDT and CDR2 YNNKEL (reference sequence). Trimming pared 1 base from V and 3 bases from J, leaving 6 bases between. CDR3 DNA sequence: TGTGCCAGCAGCCAAGGGGCCGACTATGGCTACACCTTC. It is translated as CASSQGADYGYTF.

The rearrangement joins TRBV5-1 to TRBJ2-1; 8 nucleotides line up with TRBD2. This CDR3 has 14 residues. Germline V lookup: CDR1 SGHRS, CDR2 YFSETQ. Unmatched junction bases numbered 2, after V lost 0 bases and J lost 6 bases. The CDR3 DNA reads TGCGCCAGCAGCTTGGCCGGGACTAGCAATGAGCAGTTCTTC. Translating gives CASSLAGTSNEQFF. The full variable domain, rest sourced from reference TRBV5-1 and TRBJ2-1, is KAGVTQTPRYLIKTRGQQVTLSCSPISGHRSVSWYQQTPGQGLQFLFEYFSETQRNKGNFPGRFSGRQFSNSRSEMNVSTLELGDSALYLCASSLAGTSNEQFFGPGTRLTVL.

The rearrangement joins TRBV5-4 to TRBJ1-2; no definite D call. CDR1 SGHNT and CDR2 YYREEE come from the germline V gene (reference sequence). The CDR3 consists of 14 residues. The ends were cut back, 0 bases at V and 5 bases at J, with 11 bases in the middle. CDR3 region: CASSLDDVRYGYTF. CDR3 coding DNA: TGTGCCAGCAGCTTGGATGACGTCAGGTATGGCTACACCTTC. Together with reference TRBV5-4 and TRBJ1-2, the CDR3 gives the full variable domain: ETGVTQSPTHLIKTRGQQVTLRCSSQSGHNTVSWYQQALGQGPQFIFQYYREEENGRGNFPPRFSGLQFPNYSSELNVNALELDDSALYLCASSLDDVRYGYTFGSGTRLTVV.

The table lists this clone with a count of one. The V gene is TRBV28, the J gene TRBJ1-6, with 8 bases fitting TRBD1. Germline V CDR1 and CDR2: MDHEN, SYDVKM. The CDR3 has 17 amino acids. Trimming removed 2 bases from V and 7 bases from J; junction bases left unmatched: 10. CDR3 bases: TGTGCCAGCAGTTTAAGGCTCGGGCAGGGGGCAAATTCACCCCTCCACTTT. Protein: CASSLRLGQGANSPLHF. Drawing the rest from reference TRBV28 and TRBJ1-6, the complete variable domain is DVKVTQSSRYLVKRTGEKVFLECVQDMDHENMFWYRQDPGLGLRLIYFSYDVKMKEKGDIPEGYSVSREKKERFSLILESASTNQTSMYLCASSLRLGQGANSPLHFGNGTRLTVT.

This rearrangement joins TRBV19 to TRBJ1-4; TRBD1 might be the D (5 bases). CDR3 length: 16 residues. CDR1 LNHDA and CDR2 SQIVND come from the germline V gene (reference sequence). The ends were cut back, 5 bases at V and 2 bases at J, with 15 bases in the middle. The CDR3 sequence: CASSATREGTNEKLFF. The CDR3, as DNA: TGTGCCAGTAGTGCGACCAGGGAGGGCACTAATGAAAAACTGTTTTTT.

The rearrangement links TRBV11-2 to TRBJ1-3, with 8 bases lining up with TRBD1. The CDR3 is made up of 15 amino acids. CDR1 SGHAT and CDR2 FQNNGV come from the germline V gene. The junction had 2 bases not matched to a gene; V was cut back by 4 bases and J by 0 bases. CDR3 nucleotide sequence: TGTGCCAGCAGCTGGACAGGGAACTCTGGAAACACCATATATTTT. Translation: CASSWTGNSGNTIYF.

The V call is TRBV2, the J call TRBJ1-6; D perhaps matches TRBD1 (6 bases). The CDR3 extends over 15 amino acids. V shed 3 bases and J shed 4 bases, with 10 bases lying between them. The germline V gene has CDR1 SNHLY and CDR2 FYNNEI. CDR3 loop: CASSDAQGYNSPLHF. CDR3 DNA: TGTGCCAGCAGTGACGCACAGGGATATAATTCACCCCTCCACTTT.

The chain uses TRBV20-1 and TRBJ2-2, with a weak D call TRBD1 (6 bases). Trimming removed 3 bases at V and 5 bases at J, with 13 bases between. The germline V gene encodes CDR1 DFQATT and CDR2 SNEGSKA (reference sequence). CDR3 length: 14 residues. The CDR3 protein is CSASGADRTGELFF. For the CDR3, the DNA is TGCAGTGCTAGTGGGGCGGACAGAACCGGGGAGCTGTTTTTT.